The 18 T cell receptor beta chains below come from one sample, sequenced in a study of blood T cell repertoires in COVID-19. Assay used: immunoSEQ multiplex PCR; TCRdb lists only in-frame clones, some missing. This sample has around 250,000 clones, with roughly 90% found just once. Sequencing was done on a sample of peripheral blood. These receptors were obtained from a man between 60 and 75 years old with acute or convalescent COVID-19.

V gene TRBV7-3 combines with J gene TRBJ2-2; 7 bases match TRBD2. Losses at the gene ends were 1 base for V and 6 bases for J; bases not matched to a gene: 8. CDR3 length equals 16 residues. In germline, CDR1 is SGHTA, CDR2 FQGTGA. DNA for the CDR3: TGTGCCAGCAGCTTAAACGGACTAGGGTCGCCCGGGGAGCTGTTTTTT. It encodes CASSLNGLGSPGELFF.

The gene calls are TRBV10-1 and TRBJ1-6; 10 positions match TRBD1. Germline trimming cut 9 bases from V and 5 bases from J; bases unmatched to any gene: 13. Germline V gene data show CDR1 as WNHNN and CDR2 as SYGVQD (reference sequence). The CDR3 has 17 residues. In nucleotides, the CDR3 is TGCGCCAGTCCGACAGGGGGCTCAAACTATAATAATTCACCCCTCCACTTT. It translates to CASPTGGSNYNNSPLHF.

This clone has just a few counts. The chain uses TRBV11-2 and TRBJ1-2, with D possibly being TRBD1 (6 bases). Germline V CDR1 and CDR2: SGHAT, FQNNGV. V lost 4 bases and J lost 0, with 12 bases in between. The CDR3 extends over 15 amino acids. The CDR3 bases are TGTGCCAGCAGCTCTCCGGGACAAACTAACTATGGCTACACCTTC. Encoded protein: CASSSPGQTNYGYTF.

The rearrangement links TRBV19 to TRBJ1-5, with TRBD1 matching 8 bases. After removal of 3 bases from V and 1 base from J, the junction contained 8 bases not matched to a gene. From germline, CDR1 is LNHDA and CDR2 SQIVND (reference sequence). The CDR3 contains 17 residues. CDR3 nucleotide sequence: TGTGCCAGTAGTATTGTTTGGACAGGGAAAAGCAATCAGCCCCAGCATTTT. It is translated as CASSIVWTGKSNQPQHF.

This clone was seen once. The CDR3 protein is CSGQVSNEKLFF. The CDR3 DNA reads TGCAGCGGACAAGTCTCGAATGAAAAACTGTTTTTT. V usage is TRBV29-1 and J usage is TRBJ1-4, with unresolved D. With 7 bases removed from V and 5 bases from J, the gap between germline ends came to 11 bases. CDR1 and CDR2 from the germline V gene are SQVTM and ANQGSEA. This CDR3 is 12 amino acids long.

The chain combines TRBV5-1 with TRBJ2-1; 11 positions match TRBD1. CDR3 size: 16 residues. The germline gives CDR1 SGHRS, CDR2 YFSETQ. V lost 4 bases and J lost 6; bases outside the gene matches: 9. DNA for the CDR3: TGCGCCAGCAGCCCCCGAGGACAGGGGGCGAGCAATGAGCAGTTCTTC. This gives the protein CASSPRGQGASNEQFF. The entire variable domain, with the rest obtained from reference TRBV5-1 and TRBJ2-1, is as follows: KAGVTQTPRYLIKTRGQQVTLSCSPISGHRSVSWYQQTPGQGLQFLFEYFSETQRNKGNFPGRFSGRQFSNSRSEMNVSTLELGDSALYLCASSPRGQGASNEQFFGPGTRLTVL.

This sequence joins TRBV7-3 and TRBJ2-7, with D perhaps matching TRBD2 (6 bases). V gave up 8 bases and J gave up 0 bases, with 17 bases separating them. CDR1 is SGHTA and CDR2 is FQGTGA in the germline V gene. This CDR3 region has 15 residues. The CDR3 region has the DNA TGTGCCAGCTCAAGAACTGGGGGGAGCTCCTACGAGCAGTACTTC. Protein product: CASSRTGGSSYEQYF.

This chain links TRBV5-1 with TRBJ1-2, with D hard to call. The CDR3 length is 15 residues. Between the trimmed V and J ends, which lost 5 bases and 8 bases, there was a span of 22 bases. Germline V CDR1 and CDR2: SGHRS, YFSETQ. The CDR3 protein is CASRNSSGGSYGYTF. The CDR3 DNA follows: TGCGCCAGCAGAAACTCGTCAGGAGGGTCTTACGGCTACACCTTC.

This clone appeared once. V and J are TRBV29-1 and TRBJ2-5; maybe TRBD1 (6 bases). Between the trimmed V and J ends, which lost 6 bases and 1 base, there was a span of 12 bases. Germline-derived CDR1 and CDR2 are SQVTM and ANQGSEA. The CDR3 extends over 13 amino acids. The CDR3 region is CSVATGTQETQYF. The CDR3 coding sequence is TGCAGCGTAGCGACAGGTACCCAAGAGACCCAGTACTTC.

This sequence joins TRBV9 and TRBJ2-3; 7 positions match TRBD1. The V gene end was trimmed by 0 bases and the J gene end by 0 bases; junction bases not matched to a gene: 4. This CDR3 has 16 amino acids. Per the germline V gene, CDR1 is SGDLS and CDR2 is YYNGEE. This CDR3 is CASSVEGDRSTDTQYF. The CDR3 nucleotides read TGTGCCAGCAGCGTAGAGGGGGACAGAAGCACAGATACGCAGTATTTT.

V is TRBV30 and J is TRBJ2-3, with 8 bases that match TRBD1. CDR3 length: 17 residues. Looked up from germline, CDR1 is GTSNPN and CDR2 is SVGIG (reference sequence). V shed 0 bases, J shed 4 bases, and the junction held 12 bases outside the gene matches. In nucleotides, the CDR3 is TGTGCCTGGAGTGTCGGCAGGGGGCAGTTAATTTCAGATACGCAGTATTTT. Its protein product is CAWSVGRGQLISDTQYF.

The chain uses TRBV2 and TRBJ2-7; 10 bases agree with TRBD2. V lost 5 bases, J lost 2 bases, and 12 bases stayed unmatched. Germline lookup yields CDR1 SNHLY and CDR2 FYNNEI. The CDR3 is 17 residues long. The CDR3 spells CASSKTLLAGDPYEQYF. The CDR3 region has the DNA TGTGCCAGCAGTAAGACCCTTCTAGCGGGAGACCCCTACGAGCAGTACTTC.

The CDR3 nucleotides read TGTGCCAGCAGCTTAGCCAGCGGGAACACCGGGGAGCTGTTTTTT. Encoded protein: CASSLASGNTGELFF. J is TRBJ2-2 and V is TRBV11-3; a possible D gene is TRBD2 (5 bases). Germline CDR1 SGHNT, CDR2 YENEEA. V was pared by 1 base and J by 1 base, with 7 bases between. This CDR3 contains 15 residues.

CDR3 in amino acids: CASSESYNSPLHF. Here the CDR3 DNA reads TGTGCCAGCTCGGAGTCCTATAATTCACCCCTCCACTTT. This chain joins TRBV6-5 and TRBJ1-6, with D unclear. This CDR3 is built from 13 residues. V was cut by 8 bases and J by 1 base, with 6 bases left in between. Germline V gene sequence: CDR1 MNHEY, CDR2 SVGAGI.

The chain couples TRBV4-1 to TRBJ2-3; TRBD1 matches at 7 bases. J lost 1 base, V lost 5 bases, and 6 bases had no gene match. The CDR3 is 15 residues long. The germline CDR1 and CDR2 sequences are MGHRA and YSYEKL. The DNA of the CDR3 is TGCGCCAGCAGCTTTGACAGGGCGGGCACAGATACGCAGTATTTT. It translates to CASSFDRAGTDTQYF.

The rearrangement joins TRBV4-1 to TRBJ1-5; 7 positions match TRBD1. In germline, CDR1 is MGHRA, CDR2 YSYEKL. The CDR3 runs to 15 residues. After removal of 3 bases from V and 5 bases from J, the junction contained 7 bases not matched to a gene. The CDR3: CASSHGTDVDQPQHF. CDR3 nucleotides: TGCGCCAGCAGCCACGGGACAGACGTCGATCAGCCCCAGCATTTT.

V usage is TRBV6-1 and J usage is TRBJ2-5; the D is unclear. Germline CDR1 and CDR2: MNHNS and SASEGT. This CDR3 comprises 15 residues. V was clipped by 1 base and J by 4 bases, with 13 bases between them. The CDR3 bases are TGTGCCAGCAGTGAAGTGGAGTTTAGAGGAGAGACCCAGTACTTC. Translated: CASSEVEFRGETQYF.

This sequence joins TRBV5-1 and TRBJ2-1, with D tentatively TRBD2 (6 bases). Germline V lookup: CDR1 SGHRS, CDR2 YFSETQ. This CDR3 is built from 14 residues. V lost 6 bases and J lost 8, with 18 bases in between. CDR3 sequence reads: CASKREAGLDEQFF. CDR3 bases: TGCGCCAGCAAGAGGGAGGCGGGGCTGGATGAGCAGTTCTTC.